What follows describes a single TCR beta chain. CDR1 is SEHNR and CDR2 is FQNEAQ in the germline V gene (reference sequence). The CDR3 has 13 amino acids. The V and J ends lost 1 base and 2 bases respectively, with 5 bases between them. The data originate from a study of tumor-infiltrating lymphocytes in localized non-small cell lung cancer. TCRdb's copy holds only in-frame clones and misses some; the assay was immunoSEQ multiplex PCR. The data show roughly 12,000 clones, about 76% seen once. The sequence was collected from a human donor with non-small cell lung cancer. Sequencing was carried out using uninvolved lung tissue not adjacent to the tumor. The rearrangement links TRBV7-9 to TRBJ1-1; D not certain. CDR3 nucleotides: TGTGCCAGCAGCTTAGTTATCAACACTGAAGCTTTCTTT. Residues: CASSLVINTEAFF. Based on the CDR3 plus reference TRBV7-9 and TRBJ1-1, the full variable domain is DTGVSQNPRHKITKRGQNVTFRCDPISEHNRLYWYRQTLGQGPEFLTYFQNEAQLEKSRLLSDRFSAERPKGSFSTLEIQRTEQGDSAMYLCASSLVINTEAFFGQGTRLTVV.